Below, 12 T cell receptor beta chains from the same sample are listed, as sequenced in a study of OX40 agonist ivuxolimab in advanced cancers. The protocol was immunoSEQ multiplex PCR, while the TCRdb copy is restricted to in-frame clones and leaves out a portion. The table includes 55,000 to 75,000 clones, 87% detected once. The source material was CD4+ or CD8+ T cells sorted from blood, sampled in a trial of the OX40 agonist ivuxolimab. These receptors were taken from an adult with an advanced solid tumor such as melanoma, head and neck, liver or kidney cancer.

In DNA form, the CDR3 reads TGTGCCTGGGGGACGGGGTCCTACGAGCAGTACTTC. Its translation is CAWGTGSYEQYF. The chain carries TRBV30 and TRBJ2-7, with D perhaps assigned TRBD1 or TRBD2 (5 bases each). The CDR3 is 12 amino acids. Germline CDR1 GTSNPN, CDR2 SVGIG (reference sequence). The germline V and J ends were trimmed by 5 bases and 1 base, with 9 bases remaining between them.

V is TRBV5-1 and J is TRBJ2-6; D perhaps matches TRBD1 (5 bases). V was pared by 4 bases and J by 2 bases, with 7 bases between. The CDR3 is 14 residues long. Germline V gene sequence: CDR1 SGHRS, CDR2 YFSETQ. CDR3 DNA: TGCGCCAGCAGCCCGACAGCTGGGGCCAACGTCCTGACTTTC. Translating gives CASSPTAGANVLTF.

V and J are TRBV6-5 and TRBJ1-2; no reliable D call. The CDR3 runs 12 residues. The germline V gene has CDR1 MNHEY and CDR2 SVGAGI. V lost 6 bases to trimming and J lost 4 bases, with 9 bases between them. Here the CDR3 DNA reads TGTGCCAGCAGGACCTCCAGCTATGGCTACACCTTC. Encoded protein: CASRTSSYGYTF.

The chain combines TRBV18 with TRBJ2-1; D may be TRBD1 (6 bases). The germline gives CDR1 KGHSH, CDR2 LQKENI. The CDR3 has 13 amino acids. V dropped 0 bases and J dropped 10 bases, with 10 bases sitting between them. The CDR3 DNA is TGTGCCAGCTCACCACCGGGACATCCCGAGCAGTTCTTC. Residues: CASSPPGHPEQFF.

The chain joins TRBV2 to TRBJ1-2; TRBD1 might be the D (6 bases). Germline CDR1 SNHLY, CDR2 FYNNEI. Trimming took 2 bases from V and 3 from J, leaving 7 bases between them. The CDR3 loop spans 13 amino acids. The CDR3 sequence: CASSESGDYGYTF. The CDR3 DNA reads TGTGCCAGCAGTGAATCAGGGGACTATGGCTACACCTTC.

The chain uses TRBV15 and TRBJ2-7, with TRBD2 matching 14 bases. Germline assignment: CDR1 LNHNV and CDR2 YYDKDF (reference sequence). The CDR3 sequence is 15 residues long. J was trimmed by 4 bases and V by 3 bases; bases with no gene match: 2. The CDR3 region has the DNA TGTGCCACCAGCAGCGGGACTAGCGGGAGTTACGAGCAGTACTTC. As protein: CATSSGTSGSYEQYF.

This clone occurred a few times. This chain connects TRBV30 to TRBJ1-5, with D hard to call. Deletions cut 3 bases from V and 4 bases from J, with 7 bases between. The CDR3 loop spans 12 amino acids. CDR1 GTSNPN and CDR2 SVGIG come from the germline V gene (reference sequence). CDR3 sequence: CAWSPMNQPQHF. The CDR3 DNA is TGTGCCTGGAGCCCTATGAATCAGCCCCAGCATTTT.

The rearrangement joins TRBV5-1 to TRBJ1-1, with 9 bases that match TRBD1. The germline V gene has CDR1 SGHRS and CDR2 YFSETQ. V was pared by 0 bases and J by 8 bases, with 5 bases of the junction left unmatched. The CDR3 is 14 amino acids. The CDR3 sequence: CASSLATGGPEAFF. The CDR3 region has the DNA TGCGCCAGCAGCTTGGCAACAGGGGGCCCCGAAGCTTTCTTT. Full variable domain (missing parts from reference TRBV5-1 and TRBJ1-1): KAGVTQTPRYLIKTRGQQVTLSCSPISGHRSVSWYQQTPGQGLQFLFEYFSETQRNKGNFPGRFSGRQFSNSRSEMNVSTLELGDSALYLCASSLATGGPEAFFGQGTRLTVV.

A single count supports this clone. Here the CDR3 DNA reads TGTGCCAGTAAAGAAGCCCTGAACACTGAAGCTTTCTTT. Amino acids: CASKEALNTEAFF. The chain links TRBV19 to TRBJ1-1, with D uncertain. V lost 7 bases and J lost 0, with 9 bases in between. The CDR3 has 13 amino acids. CDR1 and CDR2 from the germline V gene are LNHDA and SQIVND (reference sequence).

This rearrangement joins TRBV14 to TRBJ2-7; tentative D call: TRBD2 (6 bases). This CDR3 comprises 13 residues. The ends were cut back, 4 bases at V and 6 bases at J, with 13 bases in the middle. CDR1 SGHDN and CDR2 FVKESK come from the germline V gene. The CDR3 DNA follows: TGTGCCAGCAGCCCCCGGGACTCTGGCGAGCAGTACTTC. This gives the protein CASSPRDSGEQYF.

The chain uses TRBV2 and TRBJ2-7, with 13 nucleotides matching TRBD2. The J segment lost 3 bases and the V segment lost 6 bases, leaving 2 bases of the junction unmatched. The CDR3 runs 14 residues. CDR1 and CDR2 (germline): SNHLY, FYNNEI. The chain's CDR3 is CASSGTSGNYEQYF. CDR3 sequence (DNA): TGTGCCAGCAGCGGGACTAGCGGGAACTACGAGCAGTACTTC. Full variable domain (outside the CDR3, taken from reference TRBV2 and TRBJ2-7): EPEVTQTPSHQVTQMGQEVILRCVPISNHLYFYWYRQILGQKVEFLVSFYNNEISEKSEIFDDQFSVERPDGSNFTLKIRSTKLEDSAMYFCASSGTSGNYEQYFGPGTRLTVT.

The V and J genes are TRBV6-6 and TRBJ1-5, with D perhaps matching TRBD1 (5 bases). The CDR3 sequence is 14 residues long. Germline V gene lookup returns CDR1 MNHNY and CDR2 SVGAGI (reference sequence). V was pared by 2 bases and J by 6 bases, with 11 bases between. The CDR3 region is CASSYGGVSQPQHF. CDR3 in DNA: TGTGCCAGCAGTTACGGGGGGGTTAGTCAGCCCCAGCATTTT.